The 18 T cell receptor beta chains listed next were all sequenced from one sample in a study of CD8+ T cells in alopecia areata. Following extraction, RNA underwent reverse transcription to cDNA, which served as the sequencing template. Measured with immunoSEQ multiplex PCR; TCRdb has only the in-frame clones, and not every one. Counted here are approximately 100,000 clones, around 50% occurring once; the ten biggest clones make up roughly 8.8%. The sequenced sample consisted of CD4+ T cells sorted from blood. These receptors were taken from a human donor in good health.

This clone was seen only a few times. Other DNA sequences in the same sample also yield this CDR3. V and J are TRBV5-1 and TRBJ1-2; D might be TRBD1 (6 bases). The CDR3 loop spans 14 amino acids. Germline CDR1 is SGHRS and CDR2 is YFSETQ. V was clipped by 0 bases and J by 4 bases, with 10 bases between them. CDR3 in amino acids: CASSLDRVSYGYTF. Here the CDR3 DNA reads TGCGCCAGCAGCTTGGACAGGGTCAGCTATGGCTACACCTTC.

This clone showed up just a few times. This chain links TRBV29-1 with TRBJ2-3; D gene unclear. V was clipped by 4 bases and J by 10 bases, with 15 bases between them. Germline V gene lookup returns CDR1 SQVTM and CDR2 ANQGSEA. The CDR3 loop spans 12 amino acids. CDR3 sequence reads: CSVGHSDTSQYF. CDR3 in DNA: TGCAGCGTTGGTCACTCCGACACGTCGCAGTATTTT.

CDR3: CASSLAGSSSYNEQFF. The CDR3 nucleotides are TGTGCCAGCAGCTTAGCGGGGTCCAGCTCCTACAATGAGCAGTTCTTC. The chain couples TRBV7-2 to TRBJ2-1; D not resolved. CDR1 SGHTA and CDR2 FQGNSA come from the germline V gene. The CDR3 consists of 16 residues. V gave up 0 bases and J gave up 0 bases, with 9 bases separating them.

The genes are TRBV2 and TRBJ2-7, with no clear D. CDR3 length: 16 amino acids. The V and J ends lost 0 bases and 4 bases respectively, with 16 bases between them. From germline, CDR1 is SNHLY and CDR2 FYNNEI. CDR3 region: CASSEALGPLVYEQYF. The CDR3 nucleotides read TGTGCCAGCAGTGAAGCGCTTGGACCCCTAGTTTACGAGCAGTACTTC.

The chain employs TRBV20-1 and TRBJ1-2; D remains unclear. This CDR3 region has 11 residues. Trimming cost V 5 bases and J 6 bases, with 10 bases left between them. CDR1 and CDR2 from the germline V gene are DFQATT and SNEGSKA (reference sequence). The DNA of the CDR3 is TGCAGTGCTCGCAGTAGTGATGGCTACACCTTC. Amino acids: CSARSSDGYTF.

This clone has only a few counts. The chain links TRBV5-1 to TRBJ2-7, with 12 bases identical to TRBD1. Germline V CDR1 and CDR2: SGHRS, YFSETQ. The CDR3 extends over 16 amino acids. J was trimmed by 4 bases and V by 0 bases; bases with no gene match: 5. CDR3 amino acids: CASSLVSGQGAYEQYF. CDR3 nucleotide sequence: TGCGCCAGCAGCTTGGTATCGGGACAGGGGGCTTACGAGCAGTACTTC.

The chain carries TRBV29-1 and TRBJ2-5, with D tentatively TRBD1 (6 bases). Looked up from germline, CDR1 is SQVTM and CDR2 is ANQGSEA. The CDR3 runs to 13 residues. Trimming shortened V by 6 bases and J by 4 bases, and 15 bases separated the two germline ends. CDR3 loop: CSVGVNRVETQYF. The CDR3 DNA reads TGCAGCGTCGGGGTAAACAGGGTAGAGACCCAGTACTTC.

The chain recombines TRBV15 with TRBJ1-2, with unresolved D. Germline V CDR1 and CDR2: LNHNV, YYDKDF (reference sequence). The CDR3 has 9 amino acids. V was clipped by 8 bases and J by 14 bases, with 12 bases between them. The CDR3 DNA reads as TGTGCCACCGGCCCGGCCAGGACCTTC. This translates into CATGPARTF.

This clone occurred a few times. This chain links TRBV5-6 with TRBJ2-5; D is ambiguous. Germline V gene sequence: CDR1 SGHDT, CDR2 YYEEEE. The CDR3 totals 12 residues. The V end was cut by 0 bases, the J end by 1 base, with 1 base between. The CDR3 nucleotides are TGTGCCAGCAGCTTGGTCCAAGAGACCCAGTACTTC. It translates to CASSLVQETQYF.

The rearrangement links TRBV29-1 to TRBJ1-5, with D perhaps matching TRBD1 (6 bases). This CDR3 comprises 13 residues. The germline gives CDR1 SQVTM, CDR2 ANQGSEA. The V end was cut by 6 bases, the J end by 6 bases, with 15 bases between. CDR3 nucleotide sequence: TGCAGCGTGGACAGAGGGGCGGGTCAGCCCCAGCATTTT. Protein sequence: CSVDRGAGQPQHF.

This sequence joins TRBV7-9 and TRBJ1-2, with no clear D. This CDR3 region has 13 residues. Germline V gene data show CDR1 as SEHNR and CDR2 as FQNEAQ (reference sequence). V was cut by 2 bases and J by 7 bases, with 11 bases left in between. The DNA for the CDR3 is TGTGCCAGCAGCTTAAGGGAATCCGGTGGCTACACCTTC. It yields the protein CASSLRESGGYTF.

The genes are TRBV10-3 and TRBJ1-6; weak D call: TRBD1 (5 bases). Deletions cut 2 bases from V and 14 bases from J, with 19 bases between. There are 15 residues in the CDR3. Germline assignment: CDR1 ENHRY and CDR2 SYGVKD. The CDR3: CAISEVRGDNPALHF. The CDR3 coding sequence is TGTGCCATCAGTGAGGTTAGGGGAGACAATCCGGCCCTCCACTTT.

The V call is TRBV11-2, the J call TRBJ2-5, with 9 bases matching TRBD1. Germline lookup yields CDR1 SGHAT and CDR2 FQNNGV. The CDR3 has 15 amino acids. The J segment lost 5 bases and the V segment lost 6 bases, leaving 10 bases of the junction unmatched. The CDR3 DNA follows: TGTGCCAGCAGTTCACCGGGACAGGGAGACGAGACCCAGTACTTC. Encoded protein: CASSSPGQGDETQYF.

This clone was seen a few times. The J gene is TRBJ2-7, the V gene TRBV30; 7 bases align to TRBD2. Germline CDR1 is GTSNPN and CDR2 is SVGIG (reference sequence). J lost 3 bases, V lost 2 bases, and 4 bases had no gene match. CDR3 length: 13 residues. In DNA form, the CDR3 reads TGTGCCTGGAGTCGGGAGCGGGGCTACGAGCAGTACTTC. It codes for CAWSRERGYEQYF.

A few counts support this clone. The J gene is TRBJ2-3, the V gene TRBV7-2, with D possibly matching TRBD2 (7 bases). Trimming took off 3 bases at V and 2 bases at J, with 12 bases between the two ends. CDR1 is SGHTA and CDR2 is FQGNSA in the germline V gene. The CDR3 has 15 amino acids. The CDR3 DNA is TGTGCCAGCAGCTTCCTCGGGGGGCCCACAGATACGCAGTATTTT. This gives the protein CASSFLGGPTDTQYF. Based on the CDR3 plus reference TRBV7-2 and TRBJ2-3, the full variable domain is GAGVSQSPSNKVTEKGKDVELRCDPISGHTALYWYRQSLGQGLEFLIYFQGNSAPDKSGLPSDRFSAERTGGSVSTLTIQRTQQEDSAVYLCASSFLGGPTDTQYFGPGTRLTVL.

Only one count was recorded for this clone. The genes are TRBV15 and TRBJ2-7; 8 bases are a match to TRBD1. J was trimmed by 2 bases and V by 0 bases; bases with no gene match: 3. CDR1 and CDR2 from the germline V gene are LNHNV and YYDKDF (reference sequence). The CDR3 runs 15 residues. CDR3 DNA sequence: TGTGCCACCAGCAGAGAGGACAGGGACACCTACGAGCAGTACTTC. Residues: CATSREDRDTYEQYF.

V gene TRBV29-1 combines with J gene TRBJ2-2; D is perhaps TRBD1 (8 bases). V lost 5 bases and J lost 6, with 13 bases in between. Germline V gene sequence: CDR1 SQVTM, CDR2 ANQGSEA. The length of the CDR3 is 13 residues. Here the CDR3 reads CSVRTGRAGELFF. In DNA, the CDR3 is TGCAGCGTTCGGACAGGGAGGGCCGGGGAGCTGTTTTTT.

V gene TRBV28 combines with J gene TRBJ1-6; the match to TRBD1 covers 7 bases. There are 13 residues in the CDR3. Germline trimming cut 2 bases from V and 17 bases from J; bases unmatched to any gene: 9. Germline CDR1 MDHEN, CDR2 SYDVKM. CDR3 sequence: CASSLRVDRAIHF. The CDR3 nucleotides read TGTGCCAGCAGTTTAAGAGTCGACAGGGCAATCCACTTT.